These 7 T cell receptor beta chains share one sample of origin, sequenced in a study of T cell responses to AZD1222 COVID-19 vaccine. Method: immunoSEQ multiplex PCR; TCRdb's copy keeps in-frame clones and lacks some. The sample has about 110,000 clones; about 85% are singletons. Specimen: peripheral blood, collected 28 days after the second AZD1222 dose. These receptors came from an adult who received the AZD1222 COVID-19 vaccine.

V gene TRBV3-1 (or the pseudogene TRBV3-2) combines with J gene TRBJ2-1; D gene ambiguous. CDR3 size: 17 residues. Trimming stripped 0 bases from V and 0 bases from J, with 12 bases between. Germline CDR1 is LGHDT and CDR2 is YNNKEL (reference sequence). CDR3 in DNA: TGTGCCAGCAGCCAAGATTTGGGTTGGAGCTCCTACAATGAGCAGTTCTTC. This encodes CASSQDLGWSSYNEQFF.

V is TRBV3-1 (or the pseudogene TRBV3-2) and J is TRBJ2-7; a weak D match, TRBD2 (5 bases). Trimming pared 5 bases from V and 6 bases from J, leaving 8 bases between. There are 11 residues in the CDR3. CDR1 is LGHDT, CDR2 YNNKEL, per germline (reference sequence). The CDR3 sequence: CASSITSEQYF. The CDR3, as DNA: TGTGCCAGCAGCATCACTAGCGAGCAGTACTTC.

The CDR3 nucleotides read TGTGCCAGTAGTAGCGGGTTTGCAGATACGCAGTATTTT. This gives the protein CASSSGFADTQYF. V gene TRBV19 combines with J gene TRBJ2-3; maybe TRBD2 (5 bases). The germline V gene encodes CDR1 LNHDA and CDR2 SQIVND (reference sequence). V was clipped by 4 bases and J by 4 bases, with 9 bases between them. CDR3 length: 13 amino acids.

A single count supports this clone. The CDR3 sequence: CASSLRDRYNSPLHF. The CDR3 coding sequence is TGTGCCAGCAGCCTACGGGACCGCTATAATTCACCCCTCCACTTT. V usage is TRBV9 and J usage is TRBJ1-6, with D maybe TRBD1 (5 bases). The CDR3 consists of 15 residues. Germline V gene data show CDR1 as SGDLS and CDR2 as YYNGEE. V was pared by 4 bases and J by 3 bases, with 11 bases between.

The sample holds a few counts of this clone. The genes are TRBV28 and TRBJ1-4; 7 bases agree with TRBD1. Germline V CDR1 and CDR2: MDHEN, SYDVKM. J was trimmed by 5 bases and V by 2 bases; bases with no gene match: 5. The CDR3 spans 15 residues. The CDR3 here is CASSLRTGWNEKLFF. CDR3 DNA: TGTGCCAGCAGTTTACGGACAGGTTGGAATGAAAAACTGTTTTTT.

The chain uses TRBV19 and TRBJ1-6; 7 nucleotides align to TRBD1. The J segment lost 6 bases and the V segment lost 6 bases, leaving 8 bases of the junction unmatched. The CDR3 is made up of 15 amino acids. Germline V gene sequence: CDR1 LNHDA, CDR2 SQIVND (reference sequence). DNA of the CDR3: TGTGCCAGTAGCTCCCGGACAGGAATTAATTCACCCCTCCACTTT. It is translated as CASSSRTGINSPLHF.

The V call is TRBV20-1, the J call TRBJ2-5; D gene ambiguous. The germline V gene has CDR1 DFQATT and CDR2 SNEGSKA (reference sequence). The ends were cut back, 3 bases at V and 4 bases at J, with 12 bases in the middle. This CDR3 contains 13 residues. Written as DNA, the CDR3 is TGCAGTGCTAGTGTACGGGTAGGAGAGACCCAGTACTTC. Its translation: CSASVRVGETQYF.